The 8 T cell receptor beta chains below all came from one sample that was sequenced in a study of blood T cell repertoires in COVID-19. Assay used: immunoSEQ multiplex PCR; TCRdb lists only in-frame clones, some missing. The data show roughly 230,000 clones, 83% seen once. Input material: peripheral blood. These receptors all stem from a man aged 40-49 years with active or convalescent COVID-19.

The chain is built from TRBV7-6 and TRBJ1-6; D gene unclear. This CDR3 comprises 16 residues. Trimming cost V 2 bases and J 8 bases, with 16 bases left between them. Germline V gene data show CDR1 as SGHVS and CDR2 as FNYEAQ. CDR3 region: CASSLPLTQADSPLHF. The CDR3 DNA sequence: TGTGCCAGCAGCTTACCCTTGACCCAGGCCGATTCACCCCTCCACTTT.

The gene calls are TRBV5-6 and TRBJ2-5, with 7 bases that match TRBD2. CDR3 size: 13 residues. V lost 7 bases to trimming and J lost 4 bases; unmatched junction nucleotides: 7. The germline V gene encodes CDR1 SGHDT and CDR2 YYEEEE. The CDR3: CASLKRGTETQYF. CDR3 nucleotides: TGTGCCAGCTTAAAGCGGGGAACAGAGACCCAGTACTTC.

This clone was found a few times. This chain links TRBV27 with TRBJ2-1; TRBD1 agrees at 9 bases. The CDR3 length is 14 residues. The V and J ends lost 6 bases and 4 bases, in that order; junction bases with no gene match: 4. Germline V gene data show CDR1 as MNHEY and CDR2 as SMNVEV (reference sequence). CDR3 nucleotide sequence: TGTGCCAGCAGAACAGGGGGCGAATACAATGAGCAGTTCTTC. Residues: CASRTGGEYNEQFF.

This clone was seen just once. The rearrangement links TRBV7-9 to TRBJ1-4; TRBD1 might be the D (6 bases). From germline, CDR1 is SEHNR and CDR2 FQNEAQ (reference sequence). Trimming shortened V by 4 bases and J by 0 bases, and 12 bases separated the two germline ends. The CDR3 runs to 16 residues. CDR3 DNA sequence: TGTGCCAGCAGCTACGACAGGAGTGCAACTAATGAAAAACTGTTTTTT. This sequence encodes CASSYDRSATNEKLFF.

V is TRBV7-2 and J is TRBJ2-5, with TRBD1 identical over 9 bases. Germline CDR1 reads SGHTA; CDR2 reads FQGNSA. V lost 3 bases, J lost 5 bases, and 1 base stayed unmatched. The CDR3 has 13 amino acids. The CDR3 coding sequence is TGTGCCAGCAGCTTTGGGACAGGGGAGACCCAGTACTTC. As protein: CASSFGTGETQYF. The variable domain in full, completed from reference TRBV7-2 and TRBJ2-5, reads GAGVSQSPSNKVTEKGKDVELRCDPISGHTALYWYRQSLGQGLEFLIYFQGNSAPDKSGLPSDRFSAERTGGSVSTLTIQRTQQEDSAVYLCASSFGTGETQYFGPGTRLLVL.

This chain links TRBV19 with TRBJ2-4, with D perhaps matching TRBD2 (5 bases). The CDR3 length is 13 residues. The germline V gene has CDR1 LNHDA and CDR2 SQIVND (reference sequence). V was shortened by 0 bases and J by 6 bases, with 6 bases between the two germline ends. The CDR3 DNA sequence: TGTGCCAGTAGTATAGAGCGGGTAAACATTCAGTACTTC. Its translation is CASSIERVNIQYF.

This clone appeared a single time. The CDR3 sequence: CATSREAVVYGYTF. The CDR3 DNA is TGTGCCACCAGCAGAGAGGCCGTCGTCTATGGCTACACCTTC. The chain has TRBV15 and TRBJ1-2; D gene unclear. CDR1 is LNHNV and CDR2 is YYDKDF in the germline V gene (reference sequence). Trimming took 0 bases from V and 4 from J, leaving 9 bases between them. This CDR3 region has 14 residues.

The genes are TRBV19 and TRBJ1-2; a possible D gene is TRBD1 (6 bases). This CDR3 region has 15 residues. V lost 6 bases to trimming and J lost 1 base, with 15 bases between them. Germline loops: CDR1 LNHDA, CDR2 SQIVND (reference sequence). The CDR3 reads CASSLQGRGNYGYTF. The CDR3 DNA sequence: TGTGCCAGTAGCCTACAGGGACGAGGTAACTATGGCTACACCTTC.